Listed below are T cell receptor beta chains from one sample, sequenced in a study of cytomegalovirus exposure and HLA in healthy donors. Sequencing used immunoSEQ multiplex PCR; TCRdb keeps in-frame clones, though not all of them. The data show some 150,000 clones, roughly two thirds seen once. Sequences were obtained from PBMCs. The receptors come from a woman aged 25-40 years in good health and CMV-seronegative. Each CDR3 is given with its conserved first and last residue. D genes are given only for firm matches. Rows give clone size only sometimes, using once, few, many, or a class for an expanded clone.

-,TRBV5-1,once,14,TRBJ1-1,TGCGCCAGCAGCTCAGGGGTAGTGAACACTGAAGCTTTCTTT,CASSSGVVNTEAFF
TRBD1,TRBV5-5,once,18,TRBJ1-1,TGTGCCAGCAGCTCTGGACAGGTTGGAATAGGACCTTACACTGAAGCTTTCTTT,CASSSGQVGIGPYTEAFF
-,TRBV5-6,-,13,TRBJ2-7,TGTGCCAGCAGCTTTTTACTGACCTACGAGCAGTACTTC,CASSFLLTYEQYF
-,TRBV29-1,-,12,TRBJ1-2,TGCGCAGGGGACCCGGAATACTATGGCTACACCTTC,CAGDPEYYGYTF
-,TRBV7-2,-,15,TRBJ2-1,TGTGCCAGCAAGGGGCACTTGGTGAGTTACAATGAGCAGTTCTTC,CASKGHLVSYNEQFF
TRBD1,TRBV29-1,-,16,TRBJ1-1,TGCAGCGTTGAGCCATTCCTCCGGGACAGATTAACTGAAGCTTTCTTT,CSVEPFLRDRLTEAFF
-,TRBV7-3,-,15,TRBJ2-4,TGTGCCAGCAGCTCCTCCCCTAGCGTGGGGGGCATTCAGTACTTC,CASSSSPSVGGIQYF
-,TRBV2,-,14,TRBJ1-5,TGTGCCAGCAACCAACAGGGAGGCAATCAGCCCCAGCATTTT,CASNQQGGNQPQHF
-,TRBV7-9,-,12,TRBJ2-7,TGTTCCAGCAGCTTTCTTTCGGACGAGCAGTACTTC,CSSSFLSDEQYF
-,TRBV9,-,14,TRBJ1-6,TGTGCCAGCAGCGTAGGACAGGCCGATTCACCCCTCCACTTT,CASSVGQADSPLHF
-,TRBV29-1,-,10,TRBJ1-2,TGCAGCGTTGAGGACTGGGGCTACACCTTC,CSVEDWGYTF
TRBD2,TRBV9,-,15,TRBJ2-7,TGTGCCAGCAGCGTAGACCCTAGCGGGTACTACGAGCAGTACTTC,CASSVDPSGYYEQYF
-,TRBV28,-,13,TRBJ1-2,TGTGCCAGCAGCCACGGGACACGGCCCGGCTACACCTTC,CASSHGTRPGYTF
TRBD1,TRBV14,-,16,TRBJ2-7,TGTGCCAGCAGCCAAGAATCCAGGACAGGGCGCTACGAGCAGTACTTC,CASSQESRTGRYEQYF
-,TRBV7-9,-,17,TRBJ1-3,TGTGCCAGCAGCCACCAAGGCGGGGGCTCTCAAGGAAACACCATATATTTT,CASSHQGGGSQGNTIYF
TRBD1,TRBV6-5,-,15,TRBJ1-6,TGTGCCAGCAGTCTAGCCGGGACAGGGGACTCACCCCTCCACTTT,CASSLAGTGDSPLHF
-,TRBV7-2,-,15,TRBJ1-1,TGTGCCAGCATTCCATCCAGGGGCGTACTAACTGAAGCTTTCTTT,CASIPSRGVLTEAFF
-,TRBV29-1,-,12,TRBJ1-2,TGCAGCGTTGGTGGTGCCGACGGGGGCTACACCTTC,CSVGGADGGYTF
-,TRBV28,few,14,TRBJ2-7,TGTGCCAGCAGTTTGTCGTACAAGACCTACGAGCAGTACTTC,CASSLSYKTYEQYF
TRBD2,TRBV5-1,-,16,TRBJ2-7,TGCGCCAGCAGCTTGGCCGTACAGGCGGGGGACTACGAGCAGTACTTC,CASSLAVQAGDYEQYF
TRBD1,TRBV29-1,-,13,TRBJ2-2,TGCAGCGCCTGGGACAGAAACACCGGGGAGCTGTTTTTT,CSAWDRNTGELFF
-,TRBV5-1,-,13,TRBJ2-1,TGCGCCAGCAGCGTGACGGGTGGCGATGAGCAGTTCTTC,CASSVTGGDEQFF
-,TRBV7-6,-,19,TRBJ1-3,TGTGCCAGCAGCTTACTTACGGCAGGCAGTAGATTAACTGGAAACACCATATATTTT,CASSLLTAGSRLTGNTIYF
-,TRBV7-8,-,13,TRBJ2-2,TGTGCCAGCAGCCCCCAGGTCGATGGGGAGCTGTTTTTT,CASSPQVDGELFF
-,TRBV5-5,-,14,TRBJ2-7,TGTGCCAGCAGCTCGGGGGATTCGTCCTACGAGCAGTACTTC,CASSSGDSSYEQYF
-,TRBV27,-,13,TRBJ1-5,TGTGCCAGCAGTATCCGGGGGGATCAGCCCCAGCATTTT,CASSIRGDQPQHF
TRBD1,TRBV29-1,-,12,TRBJ1-1,TGCAGCGGCGGACAGGGAAACACTGAAGCTTTCTTT,CSGGQGNTEAFF
-,TRBV5-1,-,12,TRBJ1-2,TGCGCCAGCAGCTTTGACAGCTATGGCTACACCTTC,CASSFDSYGYTF
-,TRBV28,few,13,TRBJ1-2,TGTGCCACCTCCCTAGAGGGGGACTATGGCTACACCTTC,CATSLEGDYGYTF
TRBD2,TRBV7-8,once,16,TRBJ2-1,TGTGCCAGCAGCTTAGCGCCGGCTAGCGGATACAATGAGCAGTTCTTC,CASSLAPASGYNEQFF
TRBD2,TRBV2,-,15,TRBJ2-1,TGTGCCAGCAGGGGGACTAGCGGGAGACACAATGAGCAGTTCTTC,CASRGTSGRHNEQFF
TRBD1,TRBV4-3,-,15,TRBJ1-2,TGCGCCAGCAGCCCGGGACAGGGGGTGTATTATGGCTACACCTTC,CASSPGQGVYYGYTF
-,TRBV4-1,-,15,TRBJ2-1,TGCGCCAGCAGCCAAGACCTTACAGCTTACAATGAGCAGTTCTTC,CASSQDLTAYNEQFF
TRBD1,TRBV27,-,15,TRBJ2-7,TGTGCCAGCAGTTTAGTGGGGACAGGGGGCTACGAGCAGTACTTC,CASSLVGTGGYEQYF
-,TRBV29-1,-,13,TRBJ2-5,TGCAGCGTTGAGTCCGGGAGCCAAGAGACCCAGTACTTC,CSVESGSQETQYF
TRBD1,TRBV7-2,-,16,TRBJ1-4,TGTGCCAGCAGCCCTGGGACAGGGTTTACTAATGAAAAACTGTTTTTT,CASSPGTGFTNEKLFF
TRBD1,TRBV7-2,few,16,TRBJ2-2,TGTGCCAGCAGCCAAGTGGACAGGGAAAGGGTCGGGGAGCTGTTTTTT,CASSQVDRERVGELFF
-,TRBV27,few,12,TRBJ2-2,TGTGCCAGCAGTTGGGGAGCCGGGGAGCTGTTTTTT,CASSWGAGELFF